This TCR beta chain came from a study of early T cells in non-severe SARS-CoV-2 infection. Study as a whole: The sequenced material was bulk RNA from unsorted whole blood, and its chains were unpaired. Study results and caveats: Comparison of clonotypes with VDJdb favored anti-spike CD8 responses while missing private and CD4 specificities.

This clonotype was recorded at least ten times. The antigen is unknown. Each cDNA molecule carried a unique molecular identifier. From the 5' RACE reads, TCRdb called clonotypes with MiXCR, one entry per CDR3 protein. The sample shows about 30,000 distinct CDR3 sequences, 5.2% of them seen only once. Between the trimmed V and J ends, which lost 6 bases and 10 bases, there was a span of 18 bases. The CDR3 extends over 13 amino acids. Germline V CDR1 and CDR2: MNHEY, SVGEGT. V is TRBV6-2 or TRBV6-3 and J is TRBJ1-1; a possible D gene is TRBD1 (6 bases). The TCR comes from an adult who was a healthcare worker with PCR-confirmed SARS-CoV-2 infection or an uninfected control (not recorded which). Material: whole blood. The chain's CDR3 is CASSEDSLKSAFF. CDR3 coding DNA: TGTGCCAGCAGCGAGGACAGTCTGAAGTCAGCTTTCTTT.